This TCR beta chain originates from a study of control samples from healthy donors and cancer patients. CDR1 and CDR2 (germline): SQVTM, ANQGSEA. The CDR3 runs 13 residues. V was trimmed by 1 base and J by 4 bases, leaving 9 bases between them. Generated by immunoSEQ multiplex PCR, the TCRdb table keeps only in-frame clones and is missing some. Among around 110,000 clones listed, 70% to 90% were seen once. The specimen was blood. The sequence came from a woman aged 70-85 years in good health. The chain has TRBV29-1 and TRBJ2-3; D not resolved. The DNA of the CDR3 is TGCAGCGTTGAAGGGAGTGGGGCAGATACGCAGTATTTT. This translates into CSVEGSGADTQYF.